This T cell receptor (beta chain) was found in a study of blood T cell repertoires in COVID-19. Study-level background: Donors in the United States, Italy and Spain gave samples during acute or convalescent COVID-19. PBMCs, B-cell-depleted T cells, or T cells provided the cDNA or gDNA that made up the material.

Generated by immunoSEQ multiplex PCR, the TCRdb table keeps only in-frame clones and is missing some. Of approximately 110,000 clones in the sample, roughly 79% were seen once. The CDR3 runs 14 residues. V was clipped by 0 bases and J by 3 bases, with 10 bases between them. Germline CDR1 and CDR2: SGHRS and YFSETQ. What was sequenced was peripheral blood. This chain connects TRBV5-1 to TRBJ2-7; D remains unclear. This clonotype originated in a man of 80 years or more with acute or convalescent COVID-19. CDR3 in DNA: TGCGCCAGCAGCTTGGACGGCAGACTCTACGAGCAGTACTTC. Residues: CASSLDGRLYEQYF.